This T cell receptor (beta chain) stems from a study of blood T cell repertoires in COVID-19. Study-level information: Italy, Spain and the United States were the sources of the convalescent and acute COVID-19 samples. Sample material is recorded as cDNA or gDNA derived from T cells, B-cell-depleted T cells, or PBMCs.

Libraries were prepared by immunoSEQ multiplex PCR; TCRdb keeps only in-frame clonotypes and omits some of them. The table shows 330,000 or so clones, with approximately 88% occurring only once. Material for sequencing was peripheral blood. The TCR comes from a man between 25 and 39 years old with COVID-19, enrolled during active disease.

The CDR3 bases are TGCGCCAGCAGCTCCAGGGTAGACACTGAAGCTTTCTTT. This gives the protein CASSSRVDTEAFF. V is TRBV5-1 and J is TRBJ1-1; a weak D match, TRBD1 (5 bases). The CDR3 consists of 13 residues. Germline V gene data show CDR1 as SGHRS and CDR2 as YFSETQ. V was pared by 3 bases and J by 3 bases, with 9 bases between.